The T cell receptor (beta chain) described here comes from a study of human T cells and chemical hapten exposure. The study's findings and limits: Compared to controls, expanded TCRs made significantly more large clusters of similar CDR3s.

This CDR3 has 15 amino acids. The ends were cut back, 0 bases at V and 1 base at J, with 9 bases in the middle. CDR1 is ENHRY, CDR2 SYGVKD, per germline. This clonotype was detected a few times. The antigen remains unidentified. TCRdb reprocessed the RACE reads via MiXCR and lists one record per CDR3 protein. The repertoire holds about 120,000 distinct CDR3 sequences, with roughly an eighth as singletons. Time point denoted: patch test 1, 2 weeks after DPC sensitization. Treatment specified: therapeutic diphenylcyclopropenone sensitization with weekly scalp DPC. The chain carries TRBV10-3 and TRBJ1-1, with D unclear. The TCR sequence derives from a man between 18 and 35 years old with alopecia areata. Some clones in this sample may be carry-over from other donors' samples. Here the sequenced sample was whole blood, taken in connection with sensitization to the hapten diphenylcyclopropenone (DPC). In DNA form, the CDR3 reads TGTGCCATCAGTGAGTCACTGGGAACGAACACTGAAGCTTTCTTT. It encodes CAISESLGTNTEAFF.